Listed below are T cell receptor beta chains from one sample, sequenced in a study of cytomegalovirus exposure and HLA in healthy donors. The repertoire was sequenced with immunoSEQ multiplex PCR; TCRdb's copy has only in-frame clones and lacks some. This table lists fewer than 150,000 clones. The sequencing sample was made of PBMCs. These receptors were taken from a man aged 40-55 years in good health and CMV-seronegative. Both conserved end residues are part of each CDR3. A D gene is named only where the DNA matches it firmly.

>TRBV28|TRBJ1-2|TRBD1
TGTGCCAGCAGACCCGGGACAGGGTCGGAGTATGGCTACACCTTC
CASRPGTGSEYGYTF
>TRBV6-4|TRBJ2-1|NA
TGTGCCAGCAGTGCTCGGGGGGCGGCTTACAATGAGCAGTTCTTC
CASSARGAAYNEQFF
>TRBV10-3|TRBJ1-2|TRBD1
TGTGCCATCGGGGCTTCGGGACAGAACTATGGCTACACCTTC
CAIGASGQNYGYTF
>TRBV5-4|TRBJ1-1|TRBD1
TGTGCCAGCAGCCCAAGTCCGGGACAGGGGGCTCGGGACACTGAAGCTTTCTTT
CASSPSPGQGARDTEAFF
>TRBV6-6|TRBJ2-2|TRBD2
TGTGCCAGCCGGACTAGCGGGGGGGCGAACACCGGGGAGCTGTTTTTT
CASRTSGGANTGELFF
>TRBV28|TRBJ2-7|NA
TGTGCCAGCAGCCCGATCTGGGGCACCCACTACGAGCAGTACTTC
CASSPIWGTHYEQYF
>TRBV19|TRBJ1-2|TRBD1
TGTGCCAGTAGACCCGGACAGGGGGCGTTGATCTATGGCTACACCTTC
CASRPGQGALIYGYTF
>TRBV15|TRBJ1-1|NA
TGTGCCACCAGCAGAGAGGCGGTGAACACTGAAGCTTTCTTT
CATSREAVNTEAFF
>TRBV28|TRBJ1-3|NA
TGTGCCAGCACCCTAACACCAGGGGACTCTGGAAACACCATATATTTT
CASTLTPGDSGNTIYF
>TRBV18|TRBJ2-7|NA
TGTGCCAGCTCACCACCGGGCAGGGTCGTCCGGGAGCAGTACTTC
CASSPPGRVVREQYF
>TRBV27|TRBJ1-1|NA
TGTGCCAGCAGTCCGATAAACAGTTTGAACACTGAAGCTTTCTTT
CASSPINSLNTEAFF
>TRBV5-1|TRBJ2-7|TRBD1
TGCGCCAGCAACTCGGGACAGGGGGTCTACGAGCAGTACTTC
CASNSGQGVYEQYF
>TRBV14|TRBJ2-2|TRBD1
TGTGCCAGCAGCCAGGACAGGAGCTTAAGGGAGCTGTTTTTT
CASSQDRSLRELFF
>TRBV6-6|TRBJ1-2|TRBD1
TGTGCCAGCAGCGGGACAGGTACCCCCCTACTCTATGGCTACACCTTC
CASSGTGTPLLYGYTF
>TRBV18|TRBJ1-3|NA
TGTGCCAGCTCACCTAAAGACCCAGGGGCTGGAAACACCATATATTTT
CASSPKDPGAGNTIYF
>TRBV4-1|TRBJ2-4|NA
TGCGCCAGCAGCCAAGATAGCGTCTTAGTAGCCAAAAACATTCAGTACTTC
CASSQDSVLVAKNIQYF
>TRBV5-5|TRBJ2-3|TRBD2
TGTGCCAGCAGCTTGAGGGCTAGCGGGCTACCGGGGGATACGCAGTATTTT
CASSLRASGLPGDTQYF
>TRBV6-1|TRBJ2-3|TRBD1
TGTGCCAGCAGGGAGACAGGGGCAGATACGCAGTATTTT
CASRETGADTQYF
>TRBV5-4|TRBJ2-5|NA
TGTGCCAGCAGCTTGATGCGGGACCAAGAGACCCAGTACTTC
CASSLMRDQETQYF
>TRBV5-6|TRBJ2-3|TRBD2
TGTGCCAGCAGGGGACTAGCGGGGTCTAAAGATACGCAGTATTTT
CASRGLAGSKDTQYF
>TRBV4-1|TRBJ1-2|NA
TGCGCCAGCAGCCAGGAGACAGGCGGTGGCTACACCTTC
CASSQETGGGYTF
>TRBV4-3|TRBJ2-7|TRBD1
TGCGCCAGCAGCCAAGGACAGGGCAGCTCCTACGAGCAGTACTTC
CASSQGQGSSYEQYF
>TRBV20-1|TRBJ1-2|NA
TGCAGTGCCGAAGGAGAGGGCTACACCTTC
CSAEGEGYTF
>TRBV6-5|TRBJ1-3|NA
TGTGCCAGCAGTTACTCGGGCATGGGTGGAAACACCATATATTTT
CASSYSGMGGNTIYF
>TRBV6-1|TRBJ1-4|NA
TGTGCCAGCAGTGAAGTGCACCCCGGGAGCCGTAATGAAAAACTGTTTTTT
CASSEVHPGSRNEKLFF
>TRBV7-9|TRBJ1-3|NA
TGTGCCAGCAGCTTAAGCAGGGCCTCTGGAAACACCATATATTTT
CASSLSRASGNTIYF
>TRBV5-1|TRBJ1-4|NA
TGCGCCAGCAGCTTGGGAAGTCTGAGATGGGAAAAACTGTTTTTT
CASSLGSLRWEKLFF
>TRBV6-1|TRBJ1-1|TRBD1
TGTGCCAGCAGTGAACGACAGGGCTACACTGAAGCTTTCTTT
CASSERQGYTEAFF
>TRBV6-5|TRBJ2-2|TRBD2
TGTGCCAGCCAGCGGGGGGGTTCGAACACCGGGGAGCTGTTTTTT
CASQRGGSNTGELFF
>TRBV6-5|TRBJ2-7|TRBD2
TGTGCCAGCAGTTACCTCCGGGGGGGTCGCTCCTACGAGCAGTACTTC
CASSYLRGGRSYEQYF
>TRBV25-1|TRBJ2-2|NA
TGTGCCAGCAGTCCGGTGGTCGGGAACACCGGGGAGCTGTTTTTT
CASSPVVGNTGELFF
>TRBV25-1|TRBJ2-5|TRBD2
TGTGCCAGCAGTGACTCCGGACTAGCAAAAGAGACCCAGTACTTC
CASSDSGLAKETQYF
>TRBV4-3|TRBJ1-2|NA
TGCGCCAGCAGCCAAGATCCCAATCCCCACTATGGCTACACCTTC
CASSQDPNPHYGYTF
>TRBV6-5|TRBJ2-3|TRBD2
TGTGCCAGCAACGGGGGGGCAGCTGATACGCAGTATTTT
CASNGGAADTQYF
>TRBV5-6|TRBJ1-1|TRBD1
TGTGCCAGCAGCTCCGAACATAGGACAGGGAACACTGAAGCTTTCTTT
CASSSEHRTGNTEAFF
>TRBV29-1|TRBJ1-3|NA
TGCAGCTTCCGGCCAGGGTCTGGAAACACCATATATTTT
CSFRPGSGNTIYF
>TRBV25-1|TRBJ2-7|NA
TGTGCCAGCAGCTACGGGAGAAAGGGGCTCGAGCAGTACTTC
CASSYGRKGLEQYF
>TRBV28|TRBJ1-2|NA
TGTGCCAGCAGTGCGTTTCAGGGCGGCGGCTACACCTTC
CASSAFQGGGYTF
>TRBV7-9|TRBJ2-2|NA
TGTGCCAGCAGCCGAAACACCGACACCGGGGAGCTGTTTTTT
CASSRNTDTGELFF
>TRBV6-6|TRBJ1-4|NA
TGTGCCAGCAGCTTCCCGGGAGGTGGGGGTGAAAAACTGTTTTTT
CASSFPGGGGEKLFF
>TRBV2|TRBJ2-7|NA
TGTGCCAGCAGTGAAGCGCATGACTTATACGAGCAGTACTTC
CASSEAHDLYEQYF
>TRBV29-1|TRBJ2-2|TRBD1
TGTAGCGTTGGCGGGACAGGGGTCACCGGGGAGCTGTTTTTT
CSVGGTGVTGELFF
>TRBV7-3|TRBJ2-2|NA
TGTGCCAGCAGCTTAGACTCGAACACCGGGGAGCTGTTTTTT
CASSLDSNTGELFF
>TRBV7-2|TRBJ1-1|NA
TGTGCCAGCAGCTTTGGGACATTGAACACTGAAGCTTTCTTT
CASSFGTLNTEAFF
>TRBV18|TRBJ1-1|NA
TGTGCCAGCTTTCCGGGACTTTACACTGAAGCTTTCTTT
CASFPGLYTEAFF
>TRBV19|TRBJ1-2|TRBD1
TGTGCCAGTAGTACGGGACAGGGTAGCTACTATGGCTACACCTTC
CASSTGQGSYYGYTF
>TRBV7-2|TRBJ1-2|TRBD1
TGTGCCAGCAGACTCGGGACAGGGGGCCTGGAGGGCTACACCTTC
CASRLGTGGLEGYTF
>TRBV12-5|TRBJ2-5|NA
TGTGCTAGTGGTCCCTTTAACGGAGAGACCCAGTACTTC
CASGPFNGETQYF
>TRBV5-6|TRBJ2-7|TRBD2
TGTGCCAGCAGCCCGGGAGGCTACGAGCAGTACTTC
CASSPGGYEQYF
>TRBV7-7|TRBJ2-3|TRBD1
TGTGCCAGCAGCAGGGACAGGGGCACAGATACGCAGTATTTT
CASSRDRGTDTQYF
>TRBV19|TRBJ2-7|TRBD1
TGTGCCAGTAGTTCCGGGACAGGGAGAACCTACGAGCAGTACTTC
CASSSGTGRTYEQYF
>TRBV7-9|TRBJ1-2|NA
TGTGCCAGCAGCCATGGGACACCGGGACCTAACTATGGCTACACCTTC
CASSHGTPGPNYGYTF
>TRBV5-4|TRBJ2-7|TRBD2
TGTGCCAGCAGCTTGGTAGCGGGGGGGCCTTACGAGCAGTACTTC
CASSLVAGGPYEQYF
>TRBV6-6|TRBJ1-2|TRBD1
TGTGCCACAGGGGGAATGGACTATGGCTACACCTTC
CATGGMDYGYTF